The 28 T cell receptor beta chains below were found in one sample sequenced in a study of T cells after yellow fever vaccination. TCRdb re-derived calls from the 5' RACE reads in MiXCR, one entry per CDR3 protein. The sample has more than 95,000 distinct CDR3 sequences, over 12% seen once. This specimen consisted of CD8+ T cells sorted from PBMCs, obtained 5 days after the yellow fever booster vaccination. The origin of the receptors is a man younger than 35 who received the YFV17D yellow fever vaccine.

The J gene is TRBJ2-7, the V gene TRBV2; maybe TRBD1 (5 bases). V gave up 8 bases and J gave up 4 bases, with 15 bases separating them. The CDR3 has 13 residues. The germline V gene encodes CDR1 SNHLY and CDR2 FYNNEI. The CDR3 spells CASSLAGKYEQYF. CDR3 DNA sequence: TGTGCCAGCTCCCTTGCAGGGAAGTACGAGCAGTACTTC.

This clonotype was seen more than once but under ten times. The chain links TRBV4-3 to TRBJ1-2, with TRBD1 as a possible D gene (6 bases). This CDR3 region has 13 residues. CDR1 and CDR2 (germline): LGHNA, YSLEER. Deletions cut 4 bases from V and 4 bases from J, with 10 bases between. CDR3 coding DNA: TGCGCCAGCAGCCGAGGGGGGGGCTATGGCTACACCTTC. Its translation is CASSRGGGYGYTF.

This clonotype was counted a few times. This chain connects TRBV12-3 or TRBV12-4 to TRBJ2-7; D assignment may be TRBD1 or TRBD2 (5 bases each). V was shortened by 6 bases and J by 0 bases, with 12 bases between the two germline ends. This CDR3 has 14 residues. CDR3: CASSRERNSYEQYF. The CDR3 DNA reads TGTGCCAGCAGCAGGGAGCGGAACTCCTACGAGCAGTACTTC.

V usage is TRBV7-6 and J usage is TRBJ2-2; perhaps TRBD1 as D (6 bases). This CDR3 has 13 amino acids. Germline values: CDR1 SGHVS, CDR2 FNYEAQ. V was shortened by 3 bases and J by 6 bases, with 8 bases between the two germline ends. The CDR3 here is CASSFRGAGELFF. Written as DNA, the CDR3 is TGTGCCAGCAGCTTCAGGGGCGCCGGGGAGCTGTTTTTT.

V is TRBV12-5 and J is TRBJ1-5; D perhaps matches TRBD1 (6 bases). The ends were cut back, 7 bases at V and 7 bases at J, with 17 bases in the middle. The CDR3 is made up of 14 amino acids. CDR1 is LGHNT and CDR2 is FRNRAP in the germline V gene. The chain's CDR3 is CASAAGGGGQPQHF. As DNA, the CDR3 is TGTGCTAGTGCTGCGGGGGGCGGAGGGCAGCCCCAGCATTTT.

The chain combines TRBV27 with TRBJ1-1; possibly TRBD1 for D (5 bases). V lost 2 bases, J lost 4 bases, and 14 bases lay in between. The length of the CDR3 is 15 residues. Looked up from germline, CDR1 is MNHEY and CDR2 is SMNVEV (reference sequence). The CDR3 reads CASSLQRGAGTEAFF. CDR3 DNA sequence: TGTGCCAGCAGTTTACAGAGGGGCGCGGGCACTGAAGCTTTCTTT.

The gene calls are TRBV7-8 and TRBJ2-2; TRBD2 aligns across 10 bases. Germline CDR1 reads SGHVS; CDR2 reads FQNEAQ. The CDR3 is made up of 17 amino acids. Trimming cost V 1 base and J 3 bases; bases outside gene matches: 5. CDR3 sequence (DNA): TGTGCCAGCAGCTTAGACCTAGCGGGGGAGTACACCGGGGAGCTGTTTTTT. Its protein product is CASSLDLAGEYTGELFF.

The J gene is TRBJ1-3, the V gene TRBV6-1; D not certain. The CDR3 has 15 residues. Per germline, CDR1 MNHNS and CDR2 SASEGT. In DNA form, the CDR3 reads TGTGACTACCTTGGAGGCGGAGACTCTGGAAACACCATATATTTT. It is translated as CDYLGGGDSGNTIYF.

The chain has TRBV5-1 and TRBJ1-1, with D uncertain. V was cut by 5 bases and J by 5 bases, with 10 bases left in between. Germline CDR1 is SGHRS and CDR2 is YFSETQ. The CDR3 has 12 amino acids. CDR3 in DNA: TGCGCCAGCAGGGAGGGAGGAACTGAAGCTTTCTTT. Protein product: CASREGGTEAFF.

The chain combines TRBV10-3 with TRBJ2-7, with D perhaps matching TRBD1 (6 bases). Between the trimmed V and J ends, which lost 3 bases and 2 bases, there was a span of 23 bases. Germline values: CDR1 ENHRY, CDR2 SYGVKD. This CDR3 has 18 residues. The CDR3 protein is CAISDLTTGKMGTYEQYF. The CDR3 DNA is TGTGCCATCAGTGATCTTACCACAGGGAAGATGGGTACCTACGAGCAGTACTTC.

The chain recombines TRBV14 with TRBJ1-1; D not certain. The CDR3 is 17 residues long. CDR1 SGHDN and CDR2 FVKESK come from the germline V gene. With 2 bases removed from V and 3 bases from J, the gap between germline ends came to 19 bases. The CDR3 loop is CASSQSLGGGGDTEAFF. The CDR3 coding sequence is TGTGCCAGCAGCCAAAGCCTGGGCGGAGGCGGAGACACTGAAGCTTTCTTT.

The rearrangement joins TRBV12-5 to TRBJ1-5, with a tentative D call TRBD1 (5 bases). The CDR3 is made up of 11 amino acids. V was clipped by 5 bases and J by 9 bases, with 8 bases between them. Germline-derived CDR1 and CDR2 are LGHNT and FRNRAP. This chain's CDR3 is CASGRGGPQHF. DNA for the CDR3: TGTGCTAGTGGTCGGGGGGGGCCCCAGCATTTT.

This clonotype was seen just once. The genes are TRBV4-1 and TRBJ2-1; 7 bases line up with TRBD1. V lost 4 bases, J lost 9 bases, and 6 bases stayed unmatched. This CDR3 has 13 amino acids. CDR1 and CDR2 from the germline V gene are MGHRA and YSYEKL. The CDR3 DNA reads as TGCGCCAGCAGCCCGAGACAGGGAACTGAGCAGTTCTTC. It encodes CASSPRQGTEQFF.

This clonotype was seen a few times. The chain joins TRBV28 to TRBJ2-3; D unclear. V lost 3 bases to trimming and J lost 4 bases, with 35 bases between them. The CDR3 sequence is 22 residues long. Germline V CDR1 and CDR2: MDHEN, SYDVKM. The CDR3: CASSFPTEASEITVTGSDTQYF. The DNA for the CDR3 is TGTGCCAGCAGTTTCCCGACTGAAGCATCCGAAATCACCGTCACCGGATCAGATACGCAGTATTTT. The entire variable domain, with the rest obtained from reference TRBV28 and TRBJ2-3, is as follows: DVKVTQSSRYLVKRTGEKVFLECVQDMDHENMFWYRQDPGLGLRLIYFSYDVKMKEKGDIPEGYSVSREKKERFSLILESASTNQTSMYLCASSFPTEASEITVTGSDTQYFGPGTRLTVL.

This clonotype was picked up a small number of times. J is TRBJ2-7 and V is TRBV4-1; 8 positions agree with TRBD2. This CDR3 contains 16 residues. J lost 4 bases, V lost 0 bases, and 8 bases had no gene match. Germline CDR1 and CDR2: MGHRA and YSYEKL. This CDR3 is CASSQEGLAGPYEQYF. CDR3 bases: TGCGCCAGCAGCCAAGAAGGCTTAGCGGGGCCATACGAGCAGTACTTC.

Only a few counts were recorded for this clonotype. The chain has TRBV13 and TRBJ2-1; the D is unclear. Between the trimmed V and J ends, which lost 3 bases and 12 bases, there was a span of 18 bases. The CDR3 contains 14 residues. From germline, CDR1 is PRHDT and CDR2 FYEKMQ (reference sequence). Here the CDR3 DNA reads TGTGCCAGCAGCTTCAGGACCGCCAATGGTGGGCAGTTCTTC. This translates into CASSFRTANGGQFF.

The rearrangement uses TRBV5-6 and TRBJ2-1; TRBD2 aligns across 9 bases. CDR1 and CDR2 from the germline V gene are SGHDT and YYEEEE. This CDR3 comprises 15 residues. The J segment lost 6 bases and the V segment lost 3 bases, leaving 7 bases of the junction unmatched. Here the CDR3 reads CASSSGERGVNEQFF. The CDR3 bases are TGTGCCAGCAGCTCGGGGGAGCGGGGGGTCAATGAGCAGTTCTTC. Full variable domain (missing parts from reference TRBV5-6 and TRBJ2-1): DAGVTQSPTHLIKTRGQQVTLRCSPKSGHDTVSWYQQALGQGPQFIFQYYEEEERQRGNFPDRFSGHQFPNYSSELNVNALLLGDSALYLCASSSGERGVNEQFFGPGTRLTVL.

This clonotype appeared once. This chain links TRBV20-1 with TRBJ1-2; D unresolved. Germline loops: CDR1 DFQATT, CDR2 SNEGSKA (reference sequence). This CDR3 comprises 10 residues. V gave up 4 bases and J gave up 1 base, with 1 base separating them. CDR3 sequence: CSANNYGYTF. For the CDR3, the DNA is TGCAGTGCTAATAACTATGGCTACACCTTC.

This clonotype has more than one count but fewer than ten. This chain's CDR3 is CASSYGYNEQFF. The CDR3 DNA follows: TGTGCCAGCAGTTATGGCTACAATGAGCAGTTCTTC. V usage is TRBV27 and J usage is TRBJ2-1, with D uncertain. The CDR3 is 12 amino acids. The V gene lost 4 bases and the J gene lost 3 bases, with 4 bases spanning the gap. Germline V lookup: CDR1 MNHEY, CDR2 SMNVEV (reference sequence).

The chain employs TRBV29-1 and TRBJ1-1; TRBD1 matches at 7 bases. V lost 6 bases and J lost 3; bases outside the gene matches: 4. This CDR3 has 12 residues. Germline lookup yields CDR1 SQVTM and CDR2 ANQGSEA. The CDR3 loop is CSVYDRDTEAFF. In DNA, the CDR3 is TGCAGCGTCTACGACAGGGACACTGAAGCTTTCTTT.

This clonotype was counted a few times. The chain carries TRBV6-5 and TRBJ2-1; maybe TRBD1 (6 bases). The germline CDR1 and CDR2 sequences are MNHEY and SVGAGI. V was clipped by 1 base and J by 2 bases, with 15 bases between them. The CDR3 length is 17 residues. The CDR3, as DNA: TGTGCCAGCAGTTACTTTGCACCAGGGGCGACCTACAATGAGCAGTTCTTC. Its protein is CASSYFAPGATYNEQFF.

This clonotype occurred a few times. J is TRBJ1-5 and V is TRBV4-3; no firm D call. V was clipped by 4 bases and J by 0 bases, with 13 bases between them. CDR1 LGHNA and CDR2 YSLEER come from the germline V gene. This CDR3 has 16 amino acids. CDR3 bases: TGCGCCAGCAGCCCCTCGACCGAGAATAGCAATCAGCCCCAGCATTTT. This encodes CASSPSTENSNQPQHF.

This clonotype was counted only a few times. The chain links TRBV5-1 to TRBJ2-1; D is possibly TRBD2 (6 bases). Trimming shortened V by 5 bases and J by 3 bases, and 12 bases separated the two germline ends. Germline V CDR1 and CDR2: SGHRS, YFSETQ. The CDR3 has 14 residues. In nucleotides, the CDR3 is TGCGCCAGCAGGACGGGGGTTGTCTACAATGAGCAGTTCTTC. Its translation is CASRTGVVYNEQFF.

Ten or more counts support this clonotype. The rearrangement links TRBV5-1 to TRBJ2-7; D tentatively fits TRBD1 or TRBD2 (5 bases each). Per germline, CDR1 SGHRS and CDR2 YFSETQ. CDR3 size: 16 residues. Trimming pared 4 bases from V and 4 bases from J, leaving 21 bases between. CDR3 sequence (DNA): TGCGCCAGCAGCCCGGCGAGGGGACGAGGGTTTTACGAGCAGTACTTC. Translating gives CASSPARGRGFYEQYF.

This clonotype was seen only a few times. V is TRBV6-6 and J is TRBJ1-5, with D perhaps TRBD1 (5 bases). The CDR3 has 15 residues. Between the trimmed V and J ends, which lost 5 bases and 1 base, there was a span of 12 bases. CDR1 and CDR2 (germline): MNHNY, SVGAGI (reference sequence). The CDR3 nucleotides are TGTGCCAGCAGTCCCGGGGCTTTAAGCAATCAGCCCCAGCATTTT. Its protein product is CASSPGALSNQPQHF.

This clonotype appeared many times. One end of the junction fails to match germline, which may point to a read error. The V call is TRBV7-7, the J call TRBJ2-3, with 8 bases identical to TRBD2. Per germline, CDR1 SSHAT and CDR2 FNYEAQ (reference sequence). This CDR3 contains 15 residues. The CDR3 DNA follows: TGTGCTAGCAGCTACGCAGCGGGGGGCACAGATACGCAGTATTTT. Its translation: CASSYAAGGTDTQYF.

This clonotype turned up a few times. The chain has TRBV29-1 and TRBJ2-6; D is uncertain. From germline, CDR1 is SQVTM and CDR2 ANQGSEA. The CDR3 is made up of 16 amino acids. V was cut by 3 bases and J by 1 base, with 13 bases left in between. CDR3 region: CSVEGRSSSGANVLTF. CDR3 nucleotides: TGCAGCGTTGAGGGCCGAAGTTCGTCTGGGGCCAACGTCCTGACTTTC.

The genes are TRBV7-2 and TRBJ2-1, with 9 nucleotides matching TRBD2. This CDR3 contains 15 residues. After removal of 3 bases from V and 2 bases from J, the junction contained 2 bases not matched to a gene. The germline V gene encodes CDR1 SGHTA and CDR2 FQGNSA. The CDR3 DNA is TGTGCCAGCAGCTTCGAGCGGGGGGCCTACAATGAGCAGTTCTTC. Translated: CASSFERGAYNEQFF.